Each of the 10 T cell receptor beta chains below was sequenced from the same sample in a study of blood T cell repertoires in COVID-19. TCRdb's table, derived via immunoSEQ multiplex PCR, lists solely in-frame clones and lacks some. The table includes some 220,000 clones, more than 65% detected once. Material for sequencing was peripheral blood. All receptors derive from a man aged 50-59 years with active or convalescent COVID-19.

The table lists this clone with a few counts. The chain employs TRBV10-3 and TRBJ1-3; D unresolved. The CDR3 has 15 amino acids. Germline CDR1 is ENHRY and CDR2 is SYGVKD. With 0 bases removed from V and 0 bases from J, the gap between germline ends came to 6 bases. Written as DNA, the CDR3 is TGTGCCATCAGTGAGTCTCGGGGCTCTGGAAACACCATATATTTT. It codes for CAISESRGSGNTIYF.

This clone was recorded a few times. This rearrangement joins TRBV6-1 to TRBJ2-1, with 7 positions matching TRBD1. From germline, CDR1 is MNHNS and CDR2 SASEGT. The junction had 16 bases not matched to a gene; V was cut back by 4 bases and J by 4 bases. CDR3 length: 18 residues. DNA for the CDR3: TGTGCCAGCAGTGCCCCAACCCGAACAGGGGTGTCTTACAATGAGCAGTTCTTC. Amino acids: CASSAPTRTGVSYNEQFF.

This chain links TRBV9 with TRBJ2-2; 7 bases map to TRBD2. V was pared by 0 bases and J by 5 bases, with 4 bases of the junction left unmatched. Germline V gene sequence: CDR1 SGDLS, CDR2 YYNGEE. The CDR3 runs to 15 residues. The CDR3: CASSVVPGGTGELFF. The CDR3 region has the DNA TGTGCCAGCAGCGTAGTCCCGGGGGGAACCGGGGAGCTGTTTTTT. The variable domain in full, with the rest retrieved from reference TRBV9 and TRBJ2-2, is DSGVTQTPKHLITATGQRVTLRCSPRSGDLSVYWYQQSLDQGLQFLIQYYNGEERAKGNILERFSAQQFPDLHSELNLSSLELGDSALYFCASSVVPGGTGELFFGEGSRLTVL.

This sequence joins TRBV4-1 and TRBJ2-3, with 7 nucleotides matching TRBD1. V dropped 4 bases and J dropped 0; count of bases not matched to a gene: 7. From germline, CDR1 is MGHRA and CDR2 YSYEKL. The length of the CDR3 is 16 residues. CDR3 region: CASSLLGTASTDTQYF. The CDR3 DNA reads as TGCGCCAGCAGCCTACTAGGGACAGCTAGCACAGATACGCAGTATTTT.

The V call is TRBV4-3, the J call TRBJ2-1, with D possibly matching TRBD2 (6 bases). The CDR3 runs 18 residues. The V end was cut by 4 bases, the J end by 3 bases, with 22 bases between. Germline CDR1 LGHNA, CDR2 YSLEER. As DNA, the CDR3 is TGCGCCAGCAGCCCACAACTCCAGGGAGGTGGGGGCTACAATGAGCAGTTCTTC. Its translation is CASSPQLQGGGGYNEQFF.

The V and J genes are TRBV19 and TRBJ1-1, with a tentative D call TRBD1 (5 bases). CDR3 length: 13 amino acids. V lost 6 bases and J 5 bases, leaving 13 bases between the germline ends. Germline CDR1 reads LNHDA; CDR2 reads SQIVND (reference sequence). CDR3 in amino acids: CASRRVGGTEAFF. CDR3 nucleotides: TGTGCCAGTAGACGGGTGGGGGGGACTGAAGCTTTCTTT.

This rearrangement joins TRBV14 to TRBJ2-4; D may be TRBD1 (5 bases). Germline assignment: CDR1 SGHDN and CDR2 FVKESK. With 0 bases removed from V and 1 base from J, the gap between germline ends came to 13 bases. The CDR3 sequence is 17 residues long. CDR3 in DNA: TGTGCCAGCAGCCAAGATCCCCCAGGGTGGGCCAAAAACATTCAGTACTTC. It is translated as CASSQDPPGWAKNIQYF.

In DNA, the CDR3 is TGTGCCAGCAGCCCACAGGGAGACAATCAGCCCCAGCATTTT. Its protein product is CASSPQGDNQPQHF. This chain links TRBV7-9 with TRBJ1-5, with D perhaps TRBD1 (6 bases). The CDR3 totals 14 residues. The V end lost 5 bases, the J end lost 3 bases, and 11 bases lay between the germline ends. Germline V CDR1 and CDR2: SEHNR, FQNEAQ (reference sequence).

The chain carries TRBV4-3 and TRBJ2-1; TRBD2 matches 12 bases. V lost 0 bases and J lost 6; bases outside the gene matches: 15. This CDR3 is built from 20 residues. Germline CDR1 is LGHNA and CDR2 is YSLEER. CDR3 in DNA: TGCGCCAGCAGCCAAGATGATCTAGCGGGGGGGCTCGGGTCCACCAATGAGCAGTTCTTC. Residues: CASSQDDLAGGLGSTNEQFF.

The chain combines TRBV4-2 with TRBJ2-2; a weak D match, TRBD2 (6 bases). The V gene's germline CDR1 is LGHNA and CDR2 YNFKEQ. This CDR3 comprises 18 residues. Trimming left V 0 bases short and J 1 base short, with 15 bases between. CDR3 in amino acids: CASSQEGGRRRNTGELFF. DNA of the CDR3: TGTGCCAGCAGCCAAGAGGGGGGTCGGCGGAGGAACACCGGGGAGCTGTTTTTT.